One and the same sample provided the 27 T cell receptor beta chains below, sequenced in a study of T cells in Graves' hyperthyroidism and ophthalmopathy. The CDR3 regions of TCR beta were amplified from RNA transcripts. HTBI primers were the set used in a first-round RT-PCR of the TCR CDR3. TCRdb redid the calling of the multiplex PCR reads with MiXCR, one entry per CDR3 protein. The sample has about 590,000 distinct CDR3 sequences, around a sixth seen once. The sequenced sample consisted of blood. All receptors come from a woman between 25 and 40 years old with Graves' hyperthyroidism.

This clonotype has at least ten counts. The chain carries TRBV12-3 or TRBV12-4 and TRBJ1-2, with D tentatively TRBD1 (5 bases). The CDR3 is 13 amino acids. Trimming removed 6 bases at V and 2 bases at J, with 10 bases between. The CDR3 DNA sequence: TGTGCCAGCAGATTCGACAGAAACTATGGCTACACCTTC. This sequence encodes CASRFDRNYGYTF.

The chain couples TRBV6-1 to TRBJ2-5; D gene ambiguous. Trimming pared 8 bases from V and 3 bases from J, leaving 13 bases between. Germline lookup yields CDR1 MNHNS and CDR2 SASEGT. The length of the CDR3 is 13 residues. The CDR3 region has the DNA TGTGCCAGCTCCGTTAGAACTGAAGAGACCCAGTACTTC. The encoded protein is CASSVRTEETQYF.

V and J are TRBV11-2 and TRBJ2-7, with 8 nucleotides matching TRBD2. Germline-derived CDR1 and CDR2 are SGHAT and FQNNGV. The CDR3 has 14 residues. The junction had 10 bases not matched to a gene; V was cut back by 5 bases and J by 7 bases. The CDR3 here is CASSGQTSVGEQYF. Here the CDR3 DNA reads TGTGCCAGCAGCGGACAGACTAGCGTCGGAGAGCAGTACTTC.

J is TRBJ2-1 and V is TRBV9; TRBD2 aligns across 10 bases. This CDR3 region has 16 residues. V shed 0 bases, J shed 5 bases, and the junction held 5 bases outside the gene matches. The V gene's germline CDR1 is SGDLS and CDR2 YYNGEE. CDR3 region: CASSVASSGSDNEQFF. In nucleotides, the CDR3 is TGTGCCAGCAGCGTAGCTTCTAGCGGGAGTGACAATGAGCAGTTCTTC.

This clonotype was counted between two and nine times. This rearrangement joins TRBV24-1 to TRBJ2-2, with 9 nucleotides matching TRBD1. The CDR3 has 15 amino acids. CDR1 is KGHDR and CDR2 is SFDVKD in the germline V gene. V was clipped by 9 bases and J by 4 bases; unmatched bases: 8. Written as DNA, the CDR3 is TGTGCCACCGGCTCCGGGACAGGGCCCACCGGGGAGCTGTTTTTT. Translated, it gives CATGSGTGPTGELFF.

The count of this clonotype is one. The chain combines TRBV12-3 or TRBV12-4 with TRBJ2-3; either TRBD1 or TRBD2 may fit D (5 bases each). The CDR3 is made up of 15 amino acids. The V gene lost 1 base and the J gene lost 2 bases, with 10 bases spanning the gap. CDR3 nucleotides: TGTGCCAGCAGTTTAGGGGGGATAGCCACAGATACGCAGTATTTT. Protein sequence: CASSLGGIATDTQYF.

V is TRBV19 and J is TRBJ2-7, with 10 bases fitting TRBD2. Germline loops: CDR1 LNHDA, CDR2 SQIVND (reference sequence). V dropped 5 bases and J dropped 6; count of bases not matched to a gene: 19. The CDR3 extends over 18 amino acids. The CDR3 nucleotides read TGTGCCAGTAGTGAGCAATCCGCTCTAGCGGGAGTATTTCTCGAGCAGTACTTC. Protein sequence: CASSEQSALAGVFLEQYF.

With respect to this clonotype: This may stem from a read error, because a much larger clone lies one nucleotide away. The genes are TRBV6-2 or TRBV6-3 and TRBJ2-1; maybe TRBD2 (5 bases). In germline, CDR1 is MNHEY, CDR2 SVGEGT. There are 18 residues in the CDR3. Trimming took 5 bases from V and 5 from J, leaving 25 bases between them. The chain's CDR3 is CASSTGRGSWARNNEQFF. CDR3 DNA sequence: TGTGCCAGCAGTACTGGACGGGGTAGTTGGGCACGTAACAATGAGCAGTTCTTC.

V usage is TRBV7-2 and J usage is TRBJ2-7, with D tentatively TRBD2 (5 bases). The germline V gene encodes CDR1 SGHTA and CDR2 FQGNSA. The CDR3 runs 13 residues. V lost 5 bases to trimming and J lost 2 bases, with 10 bases between them. The CDR3 DNA follows: TGTGCCAGCAGCCCCCTCGGGACCTACGAGCAGTACTTC. Its translation: CASSPLGTYEQYF.

The table lists this clonotype with a few counts. The chain recombines TRBV25-1 with TRBJ2-7; 9 positions match TRBD2. The CDR3 contains 16 residues. Per germline, CDR1 MGHDK and CDR2 SYGVNS. The V and J ends lost 0 bases and 5 bases, in that order; junction bases with no gene match: 8. The CDR3 DNA is TGTGCCAGCAGTGAATATAGCGGGAGCGGGAACGACGAGCAGTACTTC. This sequence encodes CASSEYSGSGNDEQYF.

The chain combines TRBV27 with TRBJ1-6, with TRBD1 matching 11 bases. The CDR3 is 17 residues long. V lost 2 bases, J lost 6 bases, and 6 bases stayed unmatched. The germline V gene encodes CDR1 MNHEY and CDR2 SMNVEV (reference sequence). The CDR3 DNA reads as TGTGCCAGCAGTTTACCCCAGGACAGGGGGCTTAATTCACCCCTCCACTTT. Its translation: CASSLPQDRGLNSPLHF.

This clonotype was seen repeatedly, ten times or more. The V and J genes are TRBV12-3 or TRBV12-4 and TRBJ1-1; D is uncertain. This CDR3 contains 10 residues. Trimming removed 6 bases from V and 6 bases from J, with 5 bases in between. The CDR3 reads CASRPPEAFF. CDR3 nucleotide sequence: TGTGCCAGCAGACCACCTGAAGCTTTCTTT.

This clonotype showed up just a few times. The rearrangement joins TRBV24-1 to TRBJ2-7; the D gene is possibly TRBD1 (5 bases). The CDR3 covers 13 residues. Trimming removed 1 base from V and 5 bases from J, with 8 bases in between. Germline CDR1 reads KGHDR; CDR2 reads SFDVKD. The CDR3 DNA reads as TGTGCCACCAGTGATTTTTCGACAGACGAGCAGTACTTC. Protein: CATSDFSTDEQYF.

This clonotype was counted at least ten times. This chain connects TRBV20-1 to TRBJ2-5, with 11 bases lining up with TRBD2. J lost 5 bases, V lost 6 bases, and 8 bases had no gene match. The CDR3 consists of 14 residues. Germline V CDR1 and CDR2: DFQATT, SNEGSKA (reference sequence). The CDR3 sequence: CSAQQTSGVETQYF. CDR3 coding DNA: TGCAGTGCCCAACAGACTAGCGGGGTGGAGACCCAGTACTTC.

The chain couples TRBV19 to TRBJ1-1; D is unresolved. The CDR3 sequence is 14 residues long. The germline V gene has CDR1 LNHDA and CDR2 SQIVND (reference sequence). Trimming took off 6 bases at V and 4 bases at J, with 15 bases between the two ends. CDR3 nucleotides: TGTGCCAGTAGCTTCCCGGGCCCCAGCACTGAAGCTTTCTTT. It yields the protein CASSFPGPSTEAFF.

In its sample, this clonotype was seen many times. The genes are TRBV28 and TRBJ2-7; the D gene is possibly TRBD2 (5 bases). Germline CDR1 reads MDHEN; CDR2 reads SYDVKM. The CDR3 runs 20 residues. V shed 7 bases and J shed 9 bases, with 40 bases lying between them. The CDR3 sequence: CASTTSPGSPSLVSGFSQYF. CDR3 sequence (DNA): TGTGCCAGCACCACTTCCCCCGGCAGTCCCAGTCTAGTGTCGGGATTCTCGCAGTACTTC.

Many counts were recorded for this clonotype. A much larger clone differs from this one at a single base, so this may be a read error. Here the CDR3 DNA reads TGTGCCAGCAGTTTCAGGGGCGAAGAGACCCAGTACTTC. Its protein product is CASSFRGEETQYF. The chain couples TRBV27 to TRBJ2-5; possible D gene TRBD1, 6 bases. V lost 3 bases and J 3 bases, leaving 8 bases between the germline ends. CDR3 length: 13 residues. Germline-derived CDR1 and CDR2 are MNHEY and SMNVEV (reference sequence).

In this sample, this clonotype turned up a few times. The gene calls are TRBV30 and TRBJ1-5; TRBD1 might be the D (6 bases). V was pared by 3 bases and J by 3 bases, with 9 bases between. Germline lookup yields CDR1 GTSNPN and CDR2 SVGIG (reference sequence). The CDR3 has 13 amino acids. The CDR3 bases are TGTGCCTGGAGGGGGGGCCCCAATCAGCCCCAGCATTTT. This translates into CAWRGGPNQPQHF.

A note on this clonotype: Sequence at one end of the junction differs from germline and may be a read error. The chain links TRBV4-2 to TRBJ2-6; D may be TRBD1 (5 bases). Germline V CDR1 and CDR2: LGHNA, YNFKEQ. The CDR3 is 16 residues long. The CDR3 DNA reads as TGTGCCAGTAGCCAAGAAGGGGACTCTGGGGCCAACGTCCTGACTTTC. This gives the protein CASSQEGDSGANVLTF.

This clonotype was detected many times. This sequence joins TRBV2 and TRBJ2-1; a possible D gene is TRBD2 (6 bases). CDR3 size: 11 residues. Germline CDR1 SNHLY, CDR2 FYNNEI. V lost 10 bases to trimming and J lost 6 bases, with 10 bases between them. The CDR3: CATLGGNEQFF. Written as DNA, the CDR3 is TGTGCCACCTTGGGAGGCAATGAGCAGTTCTTC. The full variable domain, rest sourced from reference TRBV2 and TRBJ2-1, is EPEVTQTPSHQVTQMGQEVILRCVPISNHLYFYWYRQILGQKVEFLVSFYNNEISEKSEIFDDQFSVERPDGSNFTLKIRSTKLEDSAMYFCATLGGNEQFFGPGTRLTVL.

This clonotype was seen many times. The chain is built from TRBV20-1 and TRBJ1-4, with a tentative D call TRBD1 (6 bases). Trimming took off 2 bases at V and 8 bases at J, with 15 bases between the two ends. Germline V CDR1 and CDR2: DFQATT, SNEGSKA (reference sequence). CDR3 length: 14 amino acids. For the CDR3, the DNA is TGCAGTGCTAGACCCGGGACATTTTTGGAAAAACTGTTTTTT. Translating it yields CSARPGTFLEKLFF.

On this clonotype itself: A much larger clone is a single base away; this may be a read error. V gene TRBV12-3 or TRBV12-4 combines with J gene TRBJ2-7; 8 bases line up with TRBD1. The CDR3 sequence is 13 residues long. CDR3 sequence (DNA): TGTGTCAGCAGTTTCGACAGGGGCCACGAGCAGTACTTC. Its protein product is CVSSFDRGHEQYF.

This clonotype showed up many times. The rearrangement links TRBV29-1 to TRBJ2-1; 9 bases align to TRBD2. CDR1 and CDR2 from the germline V gene are SQVTM and ANQGSEA. CDR3 length: 14 residues. Trimming took 6 bases from V and 4 from J; bases not matched to a gene: 7. The CDR3 loop is CSVHSGSGYNEQFF. CDR3 DNA sequence: TGCAGCGTCCATAGCGGGAGCGGGTACAATGAGCAGTTCTTC.

This clonotype was detected a few times. This CDR3 is CAIRMDRAGETQYF. The DNA for the CDR3 is TGTGCCATCCGGATGGACAGGGCCGGAGAGACCCAGTACTTC. The chain combines TRBV10-3 with TRBJ2-5, with 8 bases fitting TRBD1. Losses at the gene ends were 8 bases for V and 4 bases for J; bases not matched to a gene: 9. The CDR3 covers 14 residues. The V gene's germline CDR1 is ENHRY and CDR2 SYGVKD.

The table lists this clonotype with many counts. V usage is TRBV11-2 and J usage is TRBJ1-2, with TRBD1 matching 8 bases. V lost 3 bases and J lost 7; bases outside the gene matches: 7. Germline values: CDR1 SGHAT, CDR2 FQNNGV. The CDR3 has 14 residues. CDR3 amino acids: CASSFGGTGGGYTF. The CDR3, as DNA: TGTGCCAGCAGCTTCGGCGGGACAGGAGGTGGCTACACCTTC.

This clonotype was counted between two and nine times. This chain links TRBV29-1 with TRBJ2-1; D may correspond to TRBD1 or TRBD2 (7 bases each). The V end was cut by 7 bases, the J end by 14 bases, with 24 bases between. Germline CDR1 and CDR2: SQVTM and ANQGSEA. The CDR3 runs to 13 residues. CDR3 nucleotides: TGCAGCGCAACCTCTAGCAGGGAGGGGACAGAGTTCTTC. Its protein product is CSATSSREGTEFF.

This clonotype showed up many times. CDR3 sequence (DNA): TGTGCCAGCAGCGCCGGAGGGAGCACTGAAGCTTTCTTT. Its translation: CASSAGGSTEAFF. This chain joins TRBV5-6 and TRBJ1-1, with D unclear. V lost 4 bases to trimming and J lost 4 bases, with 11 bases between them. The CDR3 is made up of 13 amino acids. Germline assignment: CDR1 SGHDT and CDR2 YYEEEE.